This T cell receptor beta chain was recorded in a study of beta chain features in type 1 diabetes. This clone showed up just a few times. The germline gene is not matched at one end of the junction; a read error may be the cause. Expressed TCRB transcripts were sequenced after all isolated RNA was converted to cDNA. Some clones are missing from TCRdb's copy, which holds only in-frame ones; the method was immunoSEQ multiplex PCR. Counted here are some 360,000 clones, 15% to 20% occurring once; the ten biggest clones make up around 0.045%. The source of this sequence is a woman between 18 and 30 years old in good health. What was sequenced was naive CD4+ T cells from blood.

In DNA form, the CDR3 reads TGTGCCAGCAGCCAAATTTGGGGGGACTCCTCCCACAATGAGCAGTTCTTC. This sequence encodes CASSQIWGDSSHNEQFF. This chain uses TRBV14 with TRBJ2-1; D perhaps matches TRBD2 (6 bases). CDR3 length: 17 amino acids. The V gene's germline CDR1 is SGHDN and CDR2 FVKESK. The complete variable domain, with remaining parts taken from reference TRBV14 and TRBJ2-1, reads EAGVTQFPSHSVIEKGQTVTLRCDPISGHDNLYWYRRVMGKEIKFLLHFVKESKQDESGMPNNRFLAERTGGTYSTLKVQPAELEDSGVYFCASSQIWGDSSHNEQFFGPGTRLTVL.